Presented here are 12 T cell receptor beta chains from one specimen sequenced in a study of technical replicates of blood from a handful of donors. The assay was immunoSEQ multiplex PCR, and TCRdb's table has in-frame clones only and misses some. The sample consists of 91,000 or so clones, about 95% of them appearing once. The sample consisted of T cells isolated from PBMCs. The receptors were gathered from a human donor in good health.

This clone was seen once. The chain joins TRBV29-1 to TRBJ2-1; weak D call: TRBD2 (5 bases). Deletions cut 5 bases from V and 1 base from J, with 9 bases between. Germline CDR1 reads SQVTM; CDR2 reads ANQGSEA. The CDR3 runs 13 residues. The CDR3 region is CSVLRDSYNEQFF. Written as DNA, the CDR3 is TGCAGCGTTTTACGGGATTCCTACAATGAGCAGTTCTTC.

The CDR3 region has the DNA TGCGCCAGCAGCGACCGACGAGGGTCAGCTTGGGGAAAACTGTTTTTT. Its translation is CASSDRRGSAWGKLFF. The chain links TRBV4-1 to TRBJ1-4; D unclear. Trimming took off 5 bases at V and 10 bases at J, with 23 bases between the two ends. This CDR3 region has 16 residues. The germline V gene encodes CDR1 MGHRA and CDR2 YSYEKL.

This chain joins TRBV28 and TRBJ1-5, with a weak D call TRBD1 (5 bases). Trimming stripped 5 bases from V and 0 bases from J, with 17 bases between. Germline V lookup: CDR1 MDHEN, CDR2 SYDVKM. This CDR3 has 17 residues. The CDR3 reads CASSTPNTGYSNQPQHF. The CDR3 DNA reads TGTGCCAGCAGTACCCCGAACACAGGATATAGCAATCAGCCCCAGCATTTT.

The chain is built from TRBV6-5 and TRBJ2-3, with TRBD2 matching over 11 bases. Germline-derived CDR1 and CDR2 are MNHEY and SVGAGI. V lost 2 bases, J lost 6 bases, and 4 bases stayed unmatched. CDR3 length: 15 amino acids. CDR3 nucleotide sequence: TGTGCCAGCAGTTACACTAGCGGGAGTGGGGATACGCAGTATTTT. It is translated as CASSYTSGSGDTQYF.

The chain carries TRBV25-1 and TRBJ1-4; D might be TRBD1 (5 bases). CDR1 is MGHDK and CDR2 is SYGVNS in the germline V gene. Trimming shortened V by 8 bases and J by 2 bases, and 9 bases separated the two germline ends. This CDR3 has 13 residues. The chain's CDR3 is CASAGLTNEKLFF. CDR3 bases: TGTGCCAGCGCGGGGCTCACTAATGAAAAACTGTTTTTT.

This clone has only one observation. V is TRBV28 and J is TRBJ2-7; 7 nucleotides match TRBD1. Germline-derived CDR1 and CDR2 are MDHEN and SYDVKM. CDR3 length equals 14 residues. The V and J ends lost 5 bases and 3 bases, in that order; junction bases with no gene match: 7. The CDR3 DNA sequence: TGTGCCAGCAGTACCCCGACAGGGATCTACGAGCAGTACTTC. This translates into CASSTPTGIYEQYF.

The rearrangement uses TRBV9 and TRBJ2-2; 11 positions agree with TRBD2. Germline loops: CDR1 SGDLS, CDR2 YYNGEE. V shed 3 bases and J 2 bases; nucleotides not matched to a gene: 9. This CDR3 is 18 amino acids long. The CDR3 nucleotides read TGTGCCAGCAGCGGCTCCGGGACTAGCGGAACAAACACCGGGGAGCTGTTTTTT. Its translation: CASSGSGTSGTNTGELFF.

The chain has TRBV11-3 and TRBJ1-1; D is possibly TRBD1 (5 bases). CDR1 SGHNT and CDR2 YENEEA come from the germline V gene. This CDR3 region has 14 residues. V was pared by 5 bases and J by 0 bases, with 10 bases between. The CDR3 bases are TGTGCCAGCAGCAAGGACAATATGAACACTGAAGCTTTCTTT. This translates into CASSKDNMNTEAFF.

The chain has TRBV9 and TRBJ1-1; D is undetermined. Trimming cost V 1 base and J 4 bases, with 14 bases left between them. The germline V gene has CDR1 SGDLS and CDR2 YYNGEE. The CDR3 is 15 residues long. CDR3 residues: CASSVQSTVGTEAFF. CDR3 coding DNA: TGTGCCAGCAGCGTACAGTCAACCGTTGGCACTGAAGCTTTCTTT.

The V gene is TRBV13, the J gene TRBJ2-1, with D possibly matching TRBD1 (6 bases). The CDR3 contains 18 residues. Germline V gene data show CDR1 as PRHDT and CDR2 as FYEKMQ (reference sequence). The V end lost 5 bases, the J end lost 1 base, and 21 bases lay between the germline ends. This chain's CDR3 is CASSRQGLGRGSYNEQFF. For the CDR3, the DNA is TGTGCCAGCAGCCGGCAGGGGCTTGGCAGGGGATCCTACAATGAGCAGTTCTTC.

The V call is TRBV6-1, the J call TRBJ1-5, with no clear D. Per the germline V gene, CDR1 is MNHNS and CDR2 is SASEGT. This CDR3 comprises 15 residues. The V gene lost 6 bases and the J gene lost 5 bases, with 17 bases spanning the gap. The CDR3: CASRPEYGVYQPQHF. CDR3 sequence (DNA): TGTGCCAGCAGGCCTGAATACGGGGTTTATCAGCCCCAGCATTTT.

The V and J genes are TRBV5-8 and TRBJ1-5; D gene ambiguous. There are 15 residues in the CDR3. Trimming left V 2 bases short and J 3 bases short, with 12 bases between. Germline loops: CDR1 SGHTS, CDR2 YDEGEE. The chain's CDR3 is CASSFFTVTNQPQHF. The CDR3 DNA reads TGTGCCAGCAGCTTTTTTACAGTCACCAATCAGCCCCAGCATTTT.